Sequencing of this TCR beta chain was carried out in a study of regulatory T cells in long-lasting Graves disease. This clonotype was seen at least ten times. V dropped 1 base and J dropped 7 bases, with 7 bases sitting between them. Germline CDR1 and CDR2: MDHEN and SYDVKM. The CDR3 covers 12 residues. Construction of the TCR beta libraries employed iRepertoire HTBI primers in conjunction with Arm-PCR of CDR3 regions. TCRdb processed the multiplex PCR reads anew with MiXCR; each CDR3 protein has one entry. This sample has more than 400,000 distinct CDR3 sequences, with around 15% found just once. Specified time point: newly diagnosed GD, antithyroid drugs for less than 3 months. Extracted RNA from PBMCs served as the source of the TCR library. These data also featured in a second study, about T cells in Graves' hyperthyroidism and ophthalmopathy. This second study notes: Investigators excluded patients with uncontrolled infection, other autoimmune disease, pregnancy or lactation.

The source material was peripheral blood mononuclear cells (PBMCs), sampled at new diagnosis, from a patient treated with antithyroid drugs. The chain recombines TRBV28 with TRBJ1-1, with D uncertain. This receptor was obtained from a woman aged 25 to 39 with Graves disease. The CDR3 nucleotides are TGTGCCAGCAGTTTATTCCCCCATGAAGCTTTCTTT. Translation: CASSLFPHEAFF.